These 4 T cell receptor beta chains share one sample of origin, sequenced in a study of human T cells and chemical hapten exposure. The time point was: pre-sensitization, week 0. Treatment given: therapeutic diphenylcyclopropenone sensitization with weekly scalp DPC. Each CDR3 protein is one row after TCRdb ran MiXCR on the RACE reads. The profile shows tens of thousands of distinct CDR3 sequences, roughly 10% of them singletons. The sample here was whole blood, taken in connection with sensitization to the hapten diphenylcyclopropenone (DPC). The receptors here all came from a man in his thirties or forties with alopecia areata. Some clones in this sample may be carry-over from other donors' samples.

This clonotype was seen more than once but under ten times. The chain is built from TRBV3-1 and TRBJ2-1; D gene ambiguous. Trimming removed 1 base from V and 7 bases from J, with 17 bases in between. Per the germline V gene, CDR1 is LGHDT and CDR2 is YNNKEL (reference sequence). This CDR3 is built from 16 residues. CDR3 amino acids: CASSQAGRPPRNEQFF. The CDR3 DNA follows: TGTGCCAGCAGCCAAGCGGGCAGGCCCCCGAGGAATGAGCAGTTCTTC.

This clonotype was detected only a few times. The genes are TRBV7-6 and TRBJ1-2; 7 bases are a match to TRBD1. The germline V gene has CDR1 SGHVS and CDR2 FNYEAQ. This CDR3 has 13 amino acids. V trimming: 2 bases; J trimming: 8 bases; junction bases outside the gene matches: 5. DNA for the CDR3: TGTGCCAGCAGCTTACGGACAGGTGAAGGCTACACCTTC. Amino acid sequence: CASSLRTGEGYTF. Filled out from reference TRBV7-6 and TRBJ1-2, the complete variable domain reads GAGVSQSPRYKVTKRGQDVALRCDPISGHVSLYWYRQALGQGPEFLTYFNYEAQQDKSGLPNDRFSAERPEGSISTLTIQRTEQRDSAMYRCASSLRTGEGYTFGSGTRLTVV.

This clonotype occurred a few times. V usage is TRBV20-1 and J usage is TRBJ2-5; TRBD2 aligns across 9 bases. The germline gives CDR1 DFQATT, CDR2 SNEGSKA (reference sequence). The CDR3 consists of 13 residues. V lost 6 bases and J lost 2; bases outside the gene matches: 4. The CDR3 here is CSAEAGGQETQYF. The CDR3, as DNA: TGCAGTGCGGAAGCGGGGGGACAAGAGACCCAGTACTTC.

This clonotype appeared a few times. This chain joins TRBV12-5 and TRBJ1-6; D is uncertain. Germline V gives CDR1 LGHNT, CDR2 FRNRAP. Trimming cost V 0 bases and J 8 bases, with 11 bases left between them. The CDR3 is 15 amino acids. CDR3 DNA sequence: TGTGCTAGTGGTTTGGTAGGAGGGTTGGATTCACCCCTCCACTTT. Its translation is CASGLVGGLDSPLHF.